The present T cell receptor (beta chain) was sequenced within a study of shared clonotypes between healthy human individuals. This CDR3 has 12 amino acids. Trimming stripped 0 bases from V and 6 bases from J, with 7 bases between. CDR1 is SGHNT and CDR2 is YYREEE in the germline V gene (reference sequence). Profiling relied on immunoSEQ multiplex PCR, and the TCRdb table lists in-frame clones only, not all of them. The table shows about 450,000 clones, with 70% to 80% occurring only once. J is TRBJ2-7 and V is TRBV5-4; D may be TRBD1 or TRBD2 (5 bases each). Sequencing input: PBMCs. This receptor was obtained from a woman in her thirties or forties in good health. Some clones in this sample may be carry-over from other donors' samples. The DNA of the CDR3 is TGTGCCAGCAGCTTGGATGGGGGCGAGCAGTACTTC. It encodes CASSLDGGEQYF.